Sequencing of this T cell receptor (beta chain) was carried out in a study of CD8 T cells in Susac syndrome. CDR1 and CDR2 (germline): SGHDN, FVKESK. V was pared by 1 base and J by 5 bases, with 20 bases between. The CDR3 length is 18 residues. Study-wide results and limits: TCR sequencing and HLA analysis covered a relatively small number of individuals.

Through negative isolation, CD4+ and CD8+ T cells were obtained, while TEMRA cells were enriched using FACS. On this clonotype itself: Its antigen is currently unknown.

When the RNA was reverse transcribed, random hexamers were used with an input of roughly 0.45 to 1 ug. TCR beta CDR3 was amplified by immunoSEQ covering 54 Vbeta and 13 Jbeta. MiXCR, run by TCRdb on the immunoSEQ multiplex PCR reads, gives a single entry per CDR3 protein. The data contain under 250,000 distinct CDR3 sequences, roughly 93% of them singletons. J is TRBJ2-2 and V is TRBV14, with D unclear. The TCR was taken from a human donor with multiple sclerosis. Sample: CD4+ T cells from PBMCs. In nucleotides, the CDR3 is TGTGCCAGCAGCCAAGTGTATAGGGCAAGCTGGGGAACCGGGGAGCTGTTTTTT. Amino acid sequence: CASSQVYRASWGTGELFF.